This T cell receptor (beta chain) was sequenced during a study of cytomegalovirus exposure and HLA in healthy donors. Overall study results and limits: An ancestry cluster, one associated with Asian ancestry, reportedly showed fewer N-insertions than the approximately 670-donor mean in a later analysis. Later analysis identified 15,000 to 20,000 TCR beta sequences associated with HLA alleles, using a false discovery rate threshold of 0.05. A later analysis revealed that TCR association rates differed between HLA loci, peaking at DRB1 and bottoming out at HLA-C.

The PCR made use of 60 Vbeta and 13 Jbeta primers. TCRdb's table, derived via immunoSEQ multiplex PCR, lists solely in-frame clones and lacks some. The sample yields under 150,000 clones, roughly 79% seen once. Germline CDR1 and CDR2: MNHNS and SASEGT. This CDR3 comprises 16 residues. The V and J ends lost 3 bases and 6 bases, in that order; junction bases with no gene match: 8. As to this clone: The antigen remains undetermined.

The source is a male donor in good health and CMV-seronegative. The sequenced sample was PBMCs. The chain recombines TRBV6-1 with TRBJ1-6; 7 bases match TRBD1. CDR3: CASSETAGTVNSPLHF. Written as DNA, the CDR3 is TGTGCCAGCAGTGAGACGGCCGGGACAGTTAATTCACCCCTCCACTTT.